Below are 32 T cell receptor beta chains sequenced from a single sample in a study of cytomegalovirus exposure and HLA in healthy donors. Data came from immunoSEQ multiplex PCR; TCRdb stores just in-frame clones and leaves some out. The profile shows about 200,000 clones, about nine tenths of them singletons. Sequences were obtained from PBMCs. Receptors were obtained from a woman under 30 in good health and CMV-seropositive.

The V and J genes are TRBV30 and TRBJ2-6, with D possibly matching TRBD2 (5 bases). In germline, CDR1 is GTSNPN, CDR2 SVGIG (reference sequence). This CDR3 is 14 amino acids long. With 2 bases removed from V and 1 base from J, the gap between germline ends came to 6 bases. DNA for the CDR3: TGTGCCTGGAGTCGGGGTTCTGGGGCCAACGTCCTGACTTTC. Protein: CAWSRGSGANVLTF.

The V gene is TRBV6-5, the J gene TRBJ2-1; 10 bases align to TRBD1. This CDR3 spans 15 amino acids. Per the germline V gene, CDR1 is MNHEY and CDR2 is SVGAGI. With 5 bases clipped from V and 7 bases from J, the junction kept 8 bases outside the gene matches. For the CDR3, the DNA is TGTGCCAGCAGTCGGACAGGGGGTTTTTGGAATGAGCAGTTCTTC. Residues: CASSRTGGFWNEQFF.

The chain recombines TRBV2 with TRBJ1-2; TRBD1 matches at 8 bases. The CDR3 extends over 16 amino acids. Trimming cost V 3 bases and J 6 bases; bases outside gene matches: 12. Germline CDR1 is SNHLY and CDR2 is FYNNEI. The CDR3 loop reads CASSDAGGGRYHGYTF. The CDR3 region has the DNA TGTGCCAGCAGTGATGCAGGGGGCGGGCGGTATCATGGCTACACCTTC.

The V call is TRBV5-1, the J call TRBJ2-7, with 8 bases lining up with TRBD2. CDR1 and CDR2 (germline): SGHRS, YFSETQ. The ends lost 0 bases at V and 2 bases at J; junction bases unmatched: 4. This CDR3 has 15 amino acids. CDR3 residues: CASSLDGSGTYEQYF. CDR3 nucleotides: TGCGCCAGCAGCTTGGATGGTAGCGGGACCTACGAGCAGTACTTC. The full variable domain, completed using reference TRBV5-1 and TRBJ2-7, is KAGVTQTPRYLIKTRGQQVTLSCSPISGHRSVSWYQQTPGQGLQFLFEYFSETQRNKGNFPGRFSGRQFSNSRSEMNVSTLELGDSALYLCASSLDGSGTYEQYFGPGTRLTVT.

This chain uses TRBV7-2 with TRBJ1-2, with D maybe TRBD1 (6 bases). Per the germline V gene, CDR1 is SGHTA and CDR2 is FQGNSA. V lost 5 bases and J 0 bases, leaving 16 bases between the germline ends. The CDR3 covers 16 residues. CDR3 nucleotide sequence: TGTGCCAGCAGCCGAAATCTTGGACAGTCTAACTATGGCTACACCTTC. Its translation: CASSRNLGQSNYGYTF.

This chain connects TRBV5-6 to TRBJ1-1; D not certain. Trimming took 0 bases from V and 0 from J, leaving 12 bases between them. Germline assignment: CDR1 SGHDT and CDR2 YYEEEE. The CDR3 runs 16 residues. CDR3 sequence: CASSLGQVVVNTEAFF. The CDR3 DNA reads TGTGCCAGCAGCTTGGGGCAGGTCGTGGTGAACACTGAAGCTTTCTTT. Looking up the rest from reference TRBV5-6 and TRBJ1-1 gives the full variable domain: DAGVTQSPTHLIKTRGQQVTLRCSPKSGHDTVSWYQQALGQGPQFIFQYYEEEERQRGNFPDRFSGHQFPNYSSELNVNALLLGDSALYLCASSLGQVVVNTEAFFGQGTRLTVV.

Here the CDR3 DNA reads TGTGCCAGCAGCCAAGATTGGGGGCAGGACCACTATGGCTACACCTTC. It encodes CASSQDWGQDHYGYTF. The V and J genes are TRBV14 and TRBJ1-2, with D possibly matching TRBD1 (6 bases). This CDR3 is 16 amino acids long. The germline gives CDR1 SGHDN, CDR2 FVKESK. V shed 0 bases and J shed 3 bases, with 14 bases lying between them.

The rearrangement uses TRBV11-3 and TRBJ2-1; D gene unclear. CDR1 SGHNT and CDR2 YENEEA come from the germline V gene. The CDR3 has 12 amino acids. Trimming removed 5 bases from V and 6 bases from J, with 8 bases in between. The CDR3 nucleotides are TGTGCCAGCAGCCCAGTCGCCAATGAGCAGTTCTTC. Translated, it gives CASSPVANEQFF.

The genes are TRBV4-1 and TRBJ1-2; 7 bases align to TRBD1. The germline V gene encodes CDR1 MGHRA and CDR2 YSYEKL. CDR3 length: 14 residues. V gave up 5 bases and J gave up 2 bases; unmatched junction bases: 5. CDR3 sequence (DNA): TGCGCCAGCAGCTCGGTGGACAGGAACTATGGCTACACCTTC. It is translated as CASSSVDRNYGYTF.

V usage is TRBV28 and J usage is TRBJ1-2; TRBD1 matches 9 bases. Losses at the gene ends were 2 bases for V and 5 bases for J; bases not matched to a gene: 6. The V gene's germline CDR1 is MDHEN and CDR2 SYDVKM. This CDR3 is built from 15 residues. DNA for the CDR3: TGTGCCAGCAGTTTAGGAACAGGGGGCTGGTATGGCTACACCTTC. This codes for CASSLGTGGWYGYTF.

The chain joins TRBV4-1 to TRBJ2-2; tentatively, D is TRBD2 (5 bases). Germline CDR1 reads MGHRA; CDR2 reads YSYEKL. Trimming pared 1 base from V and 3 bases from J, leaving 12 bases between. This CDR3 has 16 residues. CDR3 loop: CASSQGEGSYTGELFF. The CDR3 DNA sequence: TGCGCCAGCAGCCAAGGCGAGGGATCGTACACCGGGGAGCTGTTTTTT.

The J gene is TRBJ2-3, the V gene TRBV27, with 9 bases fitting TRBD2. Trimming took 6 bases from V and 2 from J; bases not matched to a gene: 3. The germline CDR1 and CDR2 sequences are MNHEY and SMNVEV (reference sequence). This CDR3 region has 14 residues. Here the CDR3 DNA reads TGTGCCAGCAGGCGACTAGCGGTCACAGATACGCAGTATTTT. It yields the protein CASRRLAVTDTQYF.

The genes are TRBV5-6 and TRBJ2-7; 10 nucleotides align to TRBD2. The CDR3 is 14 amino acids. Trimming cost V 9 bases and J 0 bases; bases outside gene matches: 6. Germline CDR1 is SGHDT and CDR2 is YYEEEE. In DNA form, the CDR3 reads TGTGCCACCTATACTAGCGGGACCTCCTACGAGCAGTACTTC. Its protein is CATYTSGTSYEQYF.

DNA of the CDR3: TGTGCCAGCAGCGCAAGGGACAGTAGCACAGATACGCAGTATTTT. Translation: CASSARDSSTDTQYF. V usage is TRBV7-9 and J usage is TRBJ2-3; 7 bases agree with TRBD1. J gave up 0 bases and V 5 bases, and 5 bases lay outside the gene matches. The CDR3 extends over 15 amino acids. CDR1 is SEHNR and CDR2 is FQNEAQ in the germline V gene (reference sequence).

V and J are TRBV6-6 and TRBJ2-3; the match to TRBD1 covers 9 bases. The V and J ends lost 2 bases and 6 bases, in that order; junction bases with no gene match: 6. The V gene's germline CDR1 is MNHNY and CDR2 SVGAGI (reference sequence). This CDR3 is built from 15 residues. The CDR3 protein is CASSYGTGLFDTQYF. The CDR3 DNA reads as TGTGCCAGCAGTTACGGGACAGGGTTATTCGATACGCAGTATTTT.

The rearrangement joins TRBV19 to TRBJ2-3; 7 bases align to TRBD1. V lost 10 bases to trimming and J lost 4 bases; unmatched junction nucleotides: 8. Germline V gives CDR1 LNHDA, CDR2 SQIVND (reference sequence). The CDR3 covers 13 residues. The CDR3 loop is CATKIGGPDTQYF. In nucleotides, the CDR3 is TGTGCCACCAAAATAGGGGGCCCAGATACGCAGTATTTT.

This chain uses TRBV5-5 with TRBJ2-7; 8 positions agree with TRBD2. This CDR3 has 17 amino acids. CDR1 SGHKS and CDR2 YYEKEE come from the germline V gene (reference sequence). V lost 4 bases, J lost 0 bases, and 12 bases stayed unmatched. CDR3 coding DNA: TGTGCCAGCAGCCCTGGCCAACTAGCGGCGGGCTCCTACGAGCAGTACTTC. It specifies CASSPGQLAAGSYEQYF.

This clone was detected only once. The chain employs TRBV15 and TRBJ2-5; tentatively, D is TRBD2 (5 bases). This CDR3 contains 14 residues. V gave up 0 bases and J gave up 9 bases, with 14 bases separating them. The V gene's germline CDR1 is LNHNV and CDR2 YYDKDF (reference sequence). DNA of the CDR3: TGTGCCACCAGCAGAGATTTGGGAGCCCAGGCCCAGTACTTC. Residues: CATSRDLGAQAQYF. Full variable domain (rest looked up from reference TRBV15 and TRBJ2-5): DAMVIQNPRYQVTQFGKPVTLSCSQTLNHNVMYWYQQKSSQAPKLLFHYYDKDFNNEADTPDNFQSRRPNTSFCFLDIRSPGLGDTAMYLCATSRDLGAQAQYFGPGTRLLVL.

The chain has TRBV27 and TRBJ2-7; TRBD2 aligns across 13 bases. Trimming at V came to 5 bases and at J to 3 bases, leaving 4 bases not matched to a gene. Germline V lookup: CDR1 MNHEY, CDR2 SMNVEV (reference sequence). The CDR3 extends over 15 amino acids. The CDR3 region is CASSPWTSGSYEQYF. In DNA form, the CDR3 reads TGTGCCAGCAGTCCGTGGACTAGCGGGAGCTACGAGCAGTACTTC.

The V call is TRBV28, the J call TRBJ1-2; 10 positions agree with TRBD1. V dropped 7 bases and J dropped 0; count of bases not matched to a gene: 8. The CDR3 is 16 residues long. Germline lookup yields CDR1 MDHEN and CDR2 SYDVKM. DNA of the CDR3: TGTGCCAGCACCAAGGGACAGGGGCCCACTAACTATGGCTACACCTTC. Encoded protein: CASTKGQGPTNYGYTF.

The chain recombines TRBV4-1 with TRBJ2-7; TRBD1 aligns across 10 bases. Germline V gene lookup returns CDR1 MGHRA and CDR2 YSYEKL. The CDR3 is 18 amino acids. Trimming cost V 0 bases and J 4 bases; bases outside gene matches: 12. CDR3 sequence: CASSQERGPGQGLYEQYF. In DNA, the CDR3 is TGCGCCAGCAGCCAAGAGAGGGGGCCGGGACAGGGGTTATACGAGCAGTACTTC.

The CDR3 DNA reads as TGTGCCAGCAGCAAAGCACCAGGGACAGGGTCCGAGCAGTACTTC. Protein: CASSKAPGTGSEQYF. The rearrangement uses TRBV21-1 and TRBJ2-7; TRBD1 was called by the table and not checked on the DNA. TRBV21-1 is flagged as a pseudogene. CDR3 length equals 15 residues.

This clone has just one count. The rearrangement uses TRBV28 and TRBJ1-5; no firm D call. The CDR3 runs 15 residues. From germline, CDR1 is MDHEN and CDR2 SYDVKM. Trimming cost V 2 bases and J 0 bases, with 8 bases left between them. Here the CDR3 reads CASSLPSGSNQPQHF. DNA of the CDR3: TGTGCCAGCAGTTTACCCTCGGGTAGCAATCAGCCCCAGCATTTT.

The chain is built from TRBV9 and TRBJ2-7; 8 bases are a match to TRBD1. CDR1 is SGDLS and CDR2 is YYNGEE in the germline V gene. V shed 7 bases and J 0 bases; nucleotides not matched to a gene: 6. CDR3 length equals 14 residues. In DNA form, the CDR3 reads TGTGCCAGCGCGACAGGGGCCTACTCCTACGAGCAGTACTTC. This gives the protein CASATGAYSYEQYF.

This rearrangement joins TRBV7-6 to TRBJ1-2; TRBD1 matches at 10 bases. Germline values: CDR1 SGHVS, CDR2 FNYEAQ. V shed 5 bases, J shed 2 bases, and the junction held 5 bases outside the gene matches. CDR3 length: 15 residues. CDR3 nucleotide sequence: TGTGCCAGCAGCAAAGGGACAGGGGTAAACTATGGCTACACCTTC. It encodes CASSKGTGVNYGYTF.

The V and J genes are TRBV4-2 and TRBJ2-2; D is possibly TRBD1 (5 bases). This CDR3 comprises 14 residues. V was pared by 0 bases and J by 5 bases, with 7 bases between. Per the germline V gene, CDR1 is LGHNA and CDR2 is YNFKEQ. The CDR3 sequence: CASSQEQETGELFF. The CDR3 nucleotides are TGTGCCAGCAGCCAAGAACAGGAGACCGGGGAGCTGTTTTTT.

The rearrangement joins TRBV4-1 to TRBJ2-7; D is possibly TRBD2 (6 bases). V gave up 0 bases and J gave up 3 bases, with 15 bases separating them. This CDR3 region has 16 residues. Germline V CDR1 and CDR2: MGHRA, YSYEKL. The DNA of the CDR3 is TGCGCCAGCAGCCAAGATACGGGGGTTGCCCGCTACGAGCAGTACTTC. Amino acids: CASSQDTGVARYEQYF.

The rearrangement joins TRBV4-1 to TRBJ1-3; the D is unclear. CDR1 MGHRA and CDR2 YSYEKL come from the germline V gene. Deletions cut 4 bases from V and 1 base from J, with 8 bases between. This CDR3 is built from 14 residues. The CDR3 loop reads CASSRELSGNTIYF. The CDR3 nucleotides are TGCGCCAGCAGCCGAGAATTATCTGGAAACACCATATATTTT.

The chain has TRBV30 and TRBJ2-5; 10 bases align to TRBD2. Germline V gene sequence: CDR1 GTSNPN, CDR2 SVGIG (reference sequence). The trim removed 4 bases at V and 0 bases at J, leaving 5 bases unmatched. The CDR3 covers 15 residues. The CDR3 region has the DNA TGTGCCTGGACCCCTAGCGGGGGATACCAAGAGACCCAGTACTTC. Protein: CAWTPSGGYQETQYF.

The chain employs TRBV9 and TRBJ2-3; D perhaps matches TRBD2 (7 bases). Per the germline V gene, CDR1 is SGDLS and CDR2 is YYNGEE. The CDR3 consists of 16 residues. V gave up 4 bases and J gave up 5 bases, with 20 bases separating them. In DNA form, the CDR3 reads TGTGCCAGCAGCTGGGAGGGGGAGATGGGTGGAGATACGCAGTATTTT. Encoded protein: CASSWEGEMGGDTQYF.

V is TRBV10-3 and J is TRBJ2-7, with TRBD2 identical over 12 bases. Germline trimming cut 3 bases from V and 6 bases from J; bases unmatched to any gene: 12. This CDR3 spans 17 amino acids. CDR1 ENHRY and CDR2 SYGVKD come from the germline V gene. The CDR3 DNA reads as TGTGCCATCAGTGACAACACCGGACTAGCGGGGACGCTCGAGCAGTACTTC. Translated, it gives CAISDNTGLAGTLEQYF.

The rearrangement joins TRBV5-1 to TRBJ2-6; the D gene is possibly TRBD1 (6 bases). This CDR3 has 16 amino acids. Trimming pared 0 bases from V and 2 bases from J, leaving 9 bases between. Germline CDR1 and CDR2: SGHRS and YFSETQ. The CDR3 region is CASSLAAGAGANVLTF. The CDR3 DNA reads TGCGCCAGCAGCTTGGCGGCAGGGGCTGGGGCCAACGTCCTGACTTTC. Full variable domain (remainder filled in from reference TRBV5-1 and TRBJ2-6): KAGVTQTPRYLIKTRGQQVTLSCSPISGHRSVSWYQQTPGQGLQFLFEYFSETQRNKGNFPGRFSGRQFSNSRSEMNVSTLELGDSALYLCASSLAAGAGANVLTFGAGSRLTVL.